This paragraph reports one TCR beta chain. Repertoires were generated with immunoSEQ multiplex PCR, while TCRdb's copy carries only in-frame clones and drops some. This sample has roughly 250,000 clones; approximately 91% occur once, and the top ten carry roughly 2%. This specimen belongs to a study of blood T cell repertoires in COVID-19. Whole-study context: T cells, B-cell-depleted T cells, or PBMCs provided the cDNA or gDNA that served as material.

The CDR3 loop spans 15 amino acids. Trimming cost V 1 base and J 6 bases, with 14 bases left between them. Germline CDR1 and CDR2: SGDLS and YYNGEE. The sequence came from a woman in her forties who had recovered from COVID-19. Input material: peripheral blood. The gene calls are TRBV9 and TRBJ2-1; D is possibly TRBD2 (6 bases). Here the CDR3 DNA reads TGTGCCAGCAGCGTAATCGGGACTGAGACCAATGAGCAGTTCTTC. Protein product: CASSVIGTETNEQFF. Drawing the rest from reference TRBV9 and TRBJ2-1, the complete variable domain is DSGVTQTPKHLITATGQRVTLRCSPRSGDLSVYWYQQSLDQGLQFLIQYYNGEERAKGNILERFSAQQFPDLHSELNLSSLELGDSALYFCASSVIGTETNEQFFGPGTRLTVL.